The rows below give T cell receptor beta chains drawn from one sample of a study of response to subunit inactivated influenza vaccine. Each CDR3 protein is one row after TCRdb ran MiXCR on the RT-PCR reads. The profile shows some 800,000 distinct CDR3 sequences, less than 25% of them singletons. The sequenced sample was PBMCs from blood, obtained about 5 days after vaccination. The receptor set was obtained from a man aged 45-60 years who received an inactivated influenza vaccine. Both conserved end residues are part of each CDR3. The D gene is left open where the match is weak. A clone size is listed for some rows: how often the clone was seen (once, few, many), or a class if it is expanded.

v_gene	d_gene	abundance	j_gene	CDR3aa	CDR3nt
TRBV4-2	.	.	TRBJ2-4	CASSPVAPGAKNIQYF	TGTGCCAGCAGCCCCGTAGCCCCAGGAGCCAAAAACATTCAGTACTTC
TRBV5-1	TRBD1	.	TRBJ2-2	CASSKAGTGTNTGELFF	TGCGCCAGCAGCAAGGCCGGGACAGGGACGAACACCGGGGAGCTGTTTTTT
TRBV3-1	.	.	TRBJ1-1	CASSQGQGLEAFF	TGTGCCAGCAGCCAAGGGCAGGGGCTTGAAGCTTTCTTT
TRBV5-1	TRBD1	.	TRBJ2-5	CASSSLTGTGDQETQYF	TGCGCCAGCAGCTCGCTAACCGGGACAGGGGACCAAGAGACCCAGTACTTC
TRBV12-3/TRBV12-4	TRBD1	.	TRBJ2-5	CASSLGQVIRKTQYF	TGTGCCAGCAGCCTGGGACAGGTCATTCGGAAGACCCAGTACTTC
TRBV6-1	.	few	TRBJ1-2	CASSGGQRSLPNYGYTF	TGTGCCAGCAGTGGTGGACAAAGATCTCTGCCTAACTATGGCTACACCTTC
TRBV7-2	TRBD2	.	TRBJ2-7	CASSPGDYRWSEQYF	TGTGCCAGCAGCCCGGGGGACTACAGGTGGAGTGAGCAGTACTTC
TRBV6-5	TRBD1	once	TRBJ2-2	CASSYVGFGQGLKGDTGELFF	TGTGCCAGCAGTTACGTGGGGTTTGGACAGGGCCTGAAGGGGGACACCGGGGAGCTGTTTTTT
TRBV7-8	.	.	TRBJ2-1	CASSLVISEGSSYNEQFF	TGTGCCAGCAGCTTAGTAATCTCAGAGGGGAGCTCCTACAATGAGCAGTTCTTC
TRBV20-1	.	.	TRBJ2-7	CSARYGVEVAAYEQYF	TGCAGTGCTAGATACGGAGTGGAGGTAGCGGCCTACGAGCAGTACTTC
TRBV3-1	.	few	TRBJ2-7	CASSHSTGTRYEQYF	TGTGCCAGCAGCCATTCAACCGGGACCCGATACGAGCAGTACTTC
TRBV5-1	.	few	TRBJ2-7	CASSTGTIDEQYF	TGCGCCAGCAGCACCGGGACAATCGACGAGCAGTACTTC
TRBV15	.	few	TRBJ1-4	CATSRVMGPGGEKLFF	TGTGCCACCAGCAGAGTAATGGGACCGGGGGGTGAAAAACTGTTTTTT
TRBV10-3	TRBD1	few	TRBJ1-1	CAISEDREGKAFF	TGTGCCATCAGTGAGGACAGGGAGGGAAAAGCTTTCTTT
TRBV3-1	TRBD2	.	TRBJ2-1	CASSHLAGVNEQFF	TGTGCCAGCAGCCACCTAGCGGGAGTCAATGAGCAGTTCTTC
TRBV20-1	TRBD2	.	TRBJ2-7	CSARDGRLAGVKKGEQYF	TGCAGTGCTAGAGATGGGAGACTAGCGGGAGTTAAAAAAGGCGAGCAGTACTTC
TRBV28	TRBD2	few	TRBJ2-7	CASSPPRTSPNEQYF	TGTGCCAGCAGCCCTCCCCGGACTAGTCCAAACGAGCAGTACTTC
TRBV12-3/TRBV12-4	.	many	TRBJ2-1	CASRTTSFNEQFF	TGTGCCAGCAGGACGACTAGTTTCAATGAGCAGTTCTTC
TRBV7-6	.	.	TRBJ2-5	CASSSRAFPRETQYF	TGTGCCAGCAGCTCCCGAGCCTTCCCCAGGGAGACCCAGTACTTC
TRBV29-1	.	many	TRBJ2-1	CSASGTPEGLHEQFF	TGCAGCGCTTCCGGGACTCCTGAAGGTCTCCATGAGCAGTTCTTC
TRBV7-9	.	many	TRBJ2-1	CASSQSYNEQFF	TGTGCCAGCAGCCAGAGCTACAATGAGCAGTTCTTC
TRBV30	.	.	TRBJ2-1	CAWRDSSMTYNEQFF	TGTGCCTGGAGGGACAGCAGCATGACCTACAATGAGCAGTTCTTC
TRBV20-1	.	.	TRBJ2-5	CSASAALIQETQYF	TGCAGTGCTTCGGCAGCACTTATCCAAGAGACCCAGTACTTC
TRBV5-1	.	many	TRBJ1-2	CASSLVRGGYTF	TGCGCCAGCAGCTTGGTTCGTGGTGGCTACACCTTC
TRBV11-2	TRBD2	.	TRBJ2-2	CASSFAGANTGELFF	TGTGCCAGCAGCTTTGCGGGGGCGAACACCGGGGAGCTGTTTTTT
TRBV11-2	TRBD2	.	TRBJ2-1	CASSINSGGASYNEQFF	TGTGCCAGCAGCATCAATAGCGGGGGGGCCTCCTACAATGAGCAGTTCTTC
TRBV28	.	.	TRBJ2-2	CASSSSFSGHSTGELFF	TGTGCCAGCAGTTCTAGTTTTTCGGGACACTCGACCGGGGAGCTGTTTTTT
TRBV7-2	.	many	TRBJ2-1	CASSLGRLDNEQFF	TGTGCCAGCAGCTTAGGGCGGCTTGACAATGAGCAGTTCTTC
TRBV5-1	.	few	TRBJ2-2	CASSKTGELFF	TGCGCCAGCAGTAAGACCGGGGAGCTGTTTTTT
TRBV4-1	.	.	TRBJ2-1	CASSQDESRTGSYNEQFF	TGCGCCAGCAGCCAAGATGAGTCCAGGACCGGGTCATACAATGAGCAGTTCTTC
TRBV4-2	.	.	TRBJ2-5	CASSQPGGGLETQYF	TGTGCCAGCAGCCAACCAGGGGGGGGTTTGGAGACCCAGTACTTC
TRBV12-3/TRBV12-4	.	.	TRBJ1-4	CASSPPGSRREKLFF	TGTGCCAGCAGCCCCCCGGGGAGCCGGAGGGAAAAACTGTTTTTT
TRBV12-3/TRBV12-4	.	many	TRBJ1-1	CASSYYTENTEAFF	TGTGCCAGCAGTTATTACACCGAGAACACTGAAGCTTTCTTT
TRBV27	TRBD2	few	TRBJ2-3	CASRLAGHSTDTQYF	TGTGCCAGCAGACTAGCGGGACACAGCACAGATACGCAGTATTTT
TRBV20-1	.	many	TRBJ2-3	CSARKAGMNTDTQYF	TGCAGTGCTAGGAAGGCAGGAATGAACACAGATACGCAGTATTTT
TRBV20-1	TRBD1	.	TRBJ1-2	CSARPTGGNGYTF	TGCAGTGCTAGACCGACAGGGGGCAATGGCTACACCTTC
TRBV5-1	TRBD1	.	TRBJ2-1	CASSFRDRGQDEQFF	TGCGCCAGCAGCTTCCGGGACAGGGGGCAGGATGAGCAGTTCTTC
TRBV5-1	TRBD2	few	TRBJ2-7	CASSLAGTIYEQYF	TGCGCCAGCAGCTTGGCCGGGACTATCTACGAGCAGTACTTC
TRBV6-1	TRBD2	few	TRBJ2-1	CATTSGGPGQFF	TGTGCCACCACTAGCGGGGGGCCCGGCCAGTTCTTC
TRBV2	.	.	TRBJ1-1	CASSEFFDSTEAFF	TGTGCCAGCAGTGAATTCTTCGACAGCACTGAAGCTTTCTTT
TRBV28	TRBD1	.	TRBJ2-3	CASSSTGVGDTQYF	TGTGCCAGCAGTTCGACAGGGGTGGGAGATACGCAGTATTTT
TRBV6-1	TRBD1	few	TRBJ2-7	CASRGNRGRAGEQYF	TGTGCCAGCAGGGGAAACAGGGGGCGCGCGGGCGAGCAGTACTTC